Each of the 6 T cell receptor beta chains below was sequenced from the same sample in a study of blood T cell repertoires in COVID-19. Sequenced by immunoSEQ multiplex PCR; TCRdb stores in-frame clones only, minus some. The table lists 200,000 to 300,000 clones, roughly 84% of them singletons. The sequenced sample consisted of peripheral blood. The source of these receptors is a man between 60 and 70 years old with acute or convalescent COVID-19.

The chain couples TRBV9 to TRBJ2-3; 9 bases are a match to TRBD2. Germline lookup yields CDR1 SGDLS and CDR2 YYNGEE. The CDR3 covers 14 residues. The V segment lost 5 bases and the J segment 3 bases; nucleotides outside the gene matches: 4. In nucleotides, the CDR3 is TGTGCCAGCAGTGGGACTAGCAGGACAGATACGCAGTATTTT. It encodes CASSGTSRTDTQYF.

The J gene is TRBJ2-3, the V gene TRBV19, with TRBD2 identical over 7 bases. CDR3 length: 12 amino acids. Germline V gene sequence: CDR1 LNHDA, CDR2 SQIVND (reference sequence). The V gene end was trimmed by 7 bases and the J gene end by 6 bases; junction bases not matched to a gene: 4. CDR3: CASTGGGDTQYF. In nucleotides, the CDR3 is TGTGCCAGTACCGGGGGAGGGGATACGCAGTATTTT.

This clone has a single count. The rearrangement uses TRBV7-9 and TRBJ2-7; the match to TRBD2 covers 10 bases. V gave up 0 bases and J gave up 4 bases; unmatched junction bases: 9. Germline CDR1 reads SEHNR; CDR2 reads FQNEAQ (reference sequence). This CDR3 spans 17 amino acids. The CDR3 sequence is CASSLAPYRLAGYEQYF. CDR3 coding DNA: TGTGCCAGCAGCTTAGCGCCGTATAGACTAGCGGGTTACGAGCAGTACTTC.

The chain is built from TRBV6-5 and TRBJ2-7; D is possibly TRBD1 (6 bases). The CDR3 runs 15 residues. Germline loops: CDR1 MNHEY, CDR2 SVGAGI. The ends were cut back, 1 base at V and 0 bases at J, with 10 bases in the middle. The CDR3 bases are TGTGCCAGCAGTTACTTCACAGGGAACTCCTACGAGCAGTACTTC. It translates to CASSYFTGNSYEQYF.

The chain couples TRBV2 to TRBJ1-1; D ambiguous. The germline V gene has CDR1 SNHLY and CDR2 FYNNEI. This CDR3 comprises 13 residues. V lost 1 base, J lost 4 bases, and 7 bases lay in between. As DNA, the CDR3 is TGTGCCAGCAGTGAAGAGGCGGTCACTGAAGCTTTCTTT. Its protein product is CASSEEAVTEAFF.

The chain is built from TRBV7-9 and TRBJ2-3; 14 bases are shared with TRBD2. Germline V gene lookup returns CDR1 SEHNR and CDR2 FQNEAQ (reference sequence). Germline trimming cut 4 bases from V and 2 bases from J; bases unmatched to any gene: 8. The CDR3 is made up of 18 amino acids. This chain's CDR3 is CASSSMGLAGEFTDTQYF. The CDR3 DNA sequence: TGTGCCAGCAGCTCAATGGGACTAGCGGGGGAGTTCACAGATACGCAGTATTTT.